The 25 T cell receptor beta chains listed next were all sequenced from one sample in a study of beta chain features in type 1 diabetes. The sequenced template was cDNA made from the entire isolated RNA. Measured with immunoSEQ multiplex PCR; TCRdb has only the in-frame clones, and not every one. The table lists roughly 260,000 clones, over 20% of them singletons. Study-level findings and limits: TCRB CDR3s from Type 1 diabetes patients were moderately but significantly shorter in all four CD4+ subsets.

Their recognized antigens are unknown. Sequenced sample: naive CD4+ T cells from blood. These receptors came from a woman between 40 and 55 years old with type 1 diabetes.

This clone was detected a few times. The DNA of the CDR3 is TGTGCCAGCACTGACTACCCCGATACGCAGTATTTT. This translates into CASTDYPDTQYF. The V call is TRBV25-1, the J call TRBJ2-3; D might be TRBD2 (5 bases). This CDR3 has 12 amino acids. Germline assignment: CDR1 MGHDK and CDR2 SYGVNS. Between the trimmed V and J ends, which lost 7 bases and 6 bases, there was a span of 11 bases. Filled out from reference TRBV25-1 and TRBJ2-3, the complete variable domain reads EADIYQTPRYLVIGTGKKITLECSQTMGHDKMYWYQQDPGMELHLIHYSYGVNSTEKGDLSSESTVSRIRTEHFPLTLESARPSHTSQYLCASTDYPDTQYFGPGTRLTVL.

This clone was seen a few times. The V call is TRBV7-2, the J call TRBJ2-7, with no clear D. Trimming removed 3 bases from V and 1 base from J, with 7 bases in between. From germline, CDR1 is SGHTA and CDR2 FQGNSA. The CDR3 extends over 13 amino acids. DNA of the CDR3: TGTGCCAGCAGCTTGAGTACGTCCTACGAGCAGTACTTC. This encodes CASSLSTSYEQYF.

This clone appeared a few times. This chain uses TRBV13 with TRBJ1-1, with D possibly TRBD1 on 5 matching bases. The CDR3 is made up of 15 amino acids. V was clipped by 5 bases and J by 5 bases, with 18 bases between them. In germline, CDR1 is PRHDT, CDR2 FYEKMQ (reference sequence). The CDR3 spells CASSRGGGRRTEAFF. The CDR3 region has the DNA TGTGCCAGCAGCCGCGGGGGAGGGCGTCGAACTGAAGCTTTCTTT.

This clone was observed a handful of times. As DNA, the CDR3 is TGTGCCATCAGTGACCCGACACGGGGACAGTTCTTC. This codes for CAISDPTRGQFF. The gene calls are TRBV10-3 and TRBJ2-1; tentatively, D is TRBD2 (5 bases). From germline, CDR1 is ENHRY and CDR2 SYGVKD. The CDR3 spans 12 residues. Trimming left V 3 bases short and J 13 bases short, with 13 bases between.

In this sample, this clone turned up a few times. The chain carries TRBV10-3 and TRBJ1-5; TRBD1 matches 7 bases. V shed 5 bases, J shed 5 bases, and the junction held 3 bases outside the gene matches. The germline V gene has CDR1 ENHRY and CDR2 SYGVKD. CDR3 size: 13 residues. The CDR3 nucleotides read TGTGCCATCAGTACAGGGGATTATCAGCCCCAGCATTTT. Protein: CAISTGDYQPQHF.

The chain employs TRBV6-5 and TRBJ2-7; weak D call: TRBD1 (5 bases). This CDR3 is 13 amino acids long. V dropped 2 bases and J dropped 3 bases, with 8 bases sitting between them. CDR1 MNHEY and CDR2 SVGAGI come from the germline V gene. In DNA form, the CDR3 reads TGTGCCAGCAGTTACCAGGGAAACTACGAGCAGTACTTC. Encoded protein: CASSYQGNYEQYF.

This clone occurred a few times. The chain employs TRBV28 and TRBJ2-7; D uncertain. The CDR3 loop spans 12 amino acids. Germline CDR1 is MDHEN and CDR2 is SYDVKM. V was cut by 6 bases and J by 4 bases, with 10 bases left in between. The chain's CDR3 is CASRGRIYEQYF. CDR3 nucleotides: TGTGCCAGCAGAGGCAGGATTTACGAGCAGTACTTC.

This clone appeared a few times. The rearrangement uses TRBV29-1 and TRBJ1-2, with D possibly matching TRBD1 (5 bases). V was shortened by 3 bases and J by 6 bases, with 14 bases between the two germline ends. The V gene's germline CDR1 is SQVTM and CDR2 ANQGSEA. The CDR3 spans 13 residues. The CDR3 nucleotides are TGCAGCGTTGAGGAGCAGGGCCTACATGGCTACACCTTC. Its protein is CSVEEQGLHGYTF.

The chain carries TRBV14 and TRBJ1-1; unclear D gene. From germline, CDR1 is SGHDN and CDR2 FVKESK. The CDR3 length is 13 residues. Trimming pared 1 base from V and 8 bases from J, leaving 11 bases between. CDR3 amino acids: CASSQAVLAEAFF. In DNA form, the CDR3 reads TGTGCCAGCAGCCAAGCGGTACTCGCAGAAGCTTTCTTT.

As to this clone: Other DNA variants within this sample encode the same CDR3. The chain recombines TRBV5-1 with TRBJ1-1; D ambiguous. V was clipped by 0 bases and J by 1 base, with 7 bases between them. The CDR3 loop spans 14 amino acids. CDR1 is SGHRS, CDR2 YFSETQ, per germline. CDR3 nucleotide sequence: TGCGCCAGCAGCTTGGGGCAGGAGAACACTGAAGCTTTCTTT. Protein product: CASSLGQENTEAFF.

The rearrangement uses TRBV30 and TRBJ2-7; possible D gene TRBD2, 5 bases. The V and J ends lost 4 bases and 0 bases respectively, with 13 bases between them. Germline V gene data show CDR1 as GTSNPN and CDR2 as SVGIG (reference sequence). The CDR3 length is 14 residues. CDR3 protein: CAWTVALDSYEQYF. CDR3 in DNA: TGTGCCTGGACCGTAGCGTTAGACTCCTACGAGCAGTACTTC.

The chain links TRBV4-2 to TRBJ2-5; 7 nucleotides match TRBD1. The CDR3 loop spans 14 amino acids. Per the germline V gene, CDR1 is LGHNA and CDR2 is YNFKEQ. Germline trimming cut 1 base from V and 1 base from J; bases unmatched to any gene: 0. The chain's CDR3 is CASSQGDSQETQYF. In DNA form, the CDR3 reads TGTGCCAGCAGCCAAGGGGACAGCCAAGAGACCCAGTACTTC.

The chain links TRBV5-6 to TRBJ2-7, with TRBD2 matching over 7 bases. Germline V gene sequence: CDR1 SGHDT, CDR2 YYEEEE. V dropped 4 bases and J dropped 2; count of bases not matched to a gene: 9. The CDR3 sequence is 15 residues long. The CDR3 sequence is CASSPEWGGAYEQYF. DNA for the CDR3: TGTGCCAGCAGCCCAGAGTGGGGAGGGGCCTACGAGCAGTACTTC.

Only a few counts were recorded for this clone. The chain joins TRBV18 to TRBJ2-4; D call uncertain. Germline V lookup: CDR1 KGHSH, CDR2 LQKENI. V was clipped by 2 bases and J by 10 bases, with 21 bases between them. The CDR3 covers 16 residues. The CDR3 loop is CASSPNDIRLSSIQYF. CDR3 bases: TGTGCCAGCTCACCAAACGACATCCGTCTAAGTAGTATTCAGTACTTC. Using reference TRBV18 and TRBJ2-4 for the parts outside the CDR3, the full variable domain is NAGVMQNPRHLVRRRGQEARLRCSPMKGHSHVYWYRQLPEEGLKFMVYLQKENIIDESGMPKERFSAEFPKEGPSILRIQQVVRGDSAAYFCASSPNDIRLSSIQYFGAGTRLSVL.

The chain uses TRBV7-2 and TRBJ1-2, with D unclear. V shed 1 base and J shed 11 bases, with 14 bases lying between them. The CDR3 has 13 amino acids. Germline loops: CDR1 SGHTA, CDR2 FQGNSA. The CDR3 is CASSLDVGSRYTF. The CDR3 coding sequence is TGTGCCAGCAGCTTAGACGTGGGCTCGAGATACACCTTC.

The chain combines TRBV29-1 with TRBJ1-4; 8 positions match TRBD1. The CDR3 is 11 residues long. Germline loops: CDR1 SQVTM, CDR2 ANQGSEA. After removal of 7 bases from V and 8 bases from J, the junction contained 3 bases not matched to a gene. The CDR3 DNA reads as TGCAGCGGGGGACAGGAGGAAAAACTGTTTTTT. Amino acid sequence: CSGGQEEKLFF.

In its sample, this clone was seen a few times. This chain connects TRBV9 to TRBJ1-5; D remains unclear. Germline V gene data show CDR1 as SGDLS and CDR2 as YYNGEE. V was cut by 0 bases and J by 9 bases, with 13 bases left in between. The CDR3 covers 14 residues. This CDR3 is CASSVEDRRGPQHF. CDR3 in DNA: TGTGCCAGCAGCGTAGAAGACCGGCGGGGGCCCCAGCATTTT.

V and J are TRBV7-2 and TRBJ1-5; 8 bases agree with TRBD1. V lost 5 bases to trimming and J lost 7 bases; unmatched junction nucleotides: 7. This CDR3 is 14 amino acids long. Germline CDR1 and CDR2: SGHTA and FQGNSA. In nucleotides, the CDR3 is TGTGCCAGCAGCCTCCAGGGGGCTGGGCAGCCCCAGCATTTT. It is translated as CASSLQGAGQPQHF.

This clone has a handful of counts. The V and J genes are TRBV25-1 and TRBJ1-1; maybe TRBD1 (5 bases). Germline loops: CDR1 MGHDK, CDR2 SYGVNS. The CDR3 is 15 residues long. V was cut by 2 bases and J by 1 base, with 11 bases left in between. CDR3 in amino acids: CASSEDPDRNTEAFF. As DNA, the CDR3 is TGTGCCAGCAGTGAAGACCCCGACAGGAACACTGAAGCTTTCTTT.

This clone was seen only a few times. The chain recombines TRBV4-3 with TRBJ2-1, with D hard to call. The germline CDR1 and CDR2 sequences are LGHNA and YSLEER. There are 13 residues in the CDR3. V lost 2 bases to trimming and J lost 8 bases, with 10 bases between them. CDR3 DNA: TGCGCCAGCAGCCAAACCAGCACAGATGAGCAGTTCTTC. The encoded protein is CASSQTSTDEQFF.

This clone was detected a few times. V is TRBV9 and J is TRBJ2-1; 9 bases map to TRBD2. The CDR3 sequence is 14 residues long. With 2 bases clipped from V and 10 bases from J, the junction kept 7 bases outside the gene matches. Germline assignment: CDR1 SGDLS and CDR2 YYNGEE. CDR3 sequence: CASSVSGRMGEQFF. In DNA, the CDR3 is TGTGCCAGCAGCGTTAGCGGGAGAATGGGGGAGCAGTTCTTC.

This clone has just a few counts. Other DNA sequences in this specimen translate into the identical CDR3. The chain combines TRBV18 with TRBJ2-7, with D possibly TRBD1 on 6 matching bases. The length of the CDR3 is 13 residues. From germline, CDR1 is KGHSH and CDR2 LQKENI. V was clipped by 3 bases and J by 1 base, with 7 bases between them. CDR3: CASSPGQSYEQYF. The CDR3 DNA sequence: TGTGCCAGCTCACCTGGACAGTCCTACGAGCAGTACTTC.

The chain couples TRBV30 to TRBJ1-4; TRBD1 might be the D (6 bases). Deletions cut 0 bases from V and 3 bases from J, with 23 bases between. The length of the CDR3 is 19 residues. CDR1 is GTSNPN, CDR2 SVGIG, per germline (reference sequence). CDR3: CAWSVGRLQGNEANEKLFF. The CDR3, as DNA: TGTGCCTGGAGTGTTGGTCGCCTTCAGGGGAACGAAGCTAATGAAAAACTGTTTTTT. The complete variable domain, with remaining parts taken from reference TRBV30 and TRBJ1-4, reads SQTIHQWPATLVQPVGSPLSLECTVEGTSNPNLYWYRQAAGRGLQLLFYSVGIGQISSEVPQNLSASRPQDRQFILSSKKLLLSDSGFYLCAWSVGRLQGNEANEKLFFGSGTQLSVL.

This clone was counted a few times. The V and J genes are TRBV4-1 and TRBJ2-1, with 8 positions matching TRBD1. CDR1 and CDR2 (germline): MGHRA, YSYEKL. The CDR3 has 17 amino acids. The ends lost 3 bases at V and 6 bases at J; junction bases unmatched: 13. CDR3 protein: CASSQDPGLTGGNEQFF. CDR3 DNA sequence: TGCGCCAGCAGCCAGGACCCCGGTCTCACAGGGGGCAATGAGCAGTTCTTC.

The chain couples TRBV9 to TRBJ2-3; 9 nucleotides align to TRBD2. The V gene's germline CDR1 is SGDLS and CDR2 YYNGEE. V dropped 0 bases and J dropped 6; count of bases not matched to a gene: 5. The CDR3 runs 15 residues. The CDR3 loop is CASSVDLAGPDTQYF. For the CDR3, the DNA is TGTGCCAGCAGCGTAGATCTAGCGGGGCCGGATACGCAGTATTTT.